Listed below are T cell receptor beta chains from one sample, sequenced in a study of T cell responses to AZD1222 COVID-19 vaccine. The data were produced by immunoSEQ multiplex PCR, yet TCRdb's version contains in-frame clones alone and is incomplete. The sample includes tens of thousands of clones, 70% to 90% of them seen just once. Sequencing was performed on peripheral blood, taken on day 0 of AZD1222 vaccination. Source of these receptors: an adult in good health. The CDR3 runs from the conserved cysteine through the conserved F or W. A D gene is named only where the DNA matches it firmly. Where a row states a size, it is once, few, many or the class of an expanded clone; other rows omit it.

TGCGCCAGCAGCCCTGGTATAGCGGGCTCCTACGAGCAGTACTTC CASSPGIAGSYEQYF 15 TRBD2 - TRBJ2-7 TRBV5-1
TGTGCCAGCAGTTTAACAGGGGGGTTGGAGCCCCAGCATTTT CASSLTGGLEPQHF 14 TRBD1 - TRBJ1-5 TRBV27
TGTGCCAGCAGTTTATCCGGGCCAGGGAGGTTAAATCAGCCCCAGCATTTT CASSLSGPGRLNQPQHF 17 - - TRBJ1-5 TRBV27
TGTGCCGTGGGGGCAGGGGGGAGGCAGCCCCAGCATTTT CAVGAGGRQPQHF 13 TRBD1 - TRBJ1-5 TRBV19
TGTGCCAGCTCACCACAGGGGTATGAGCAGTTCTTC CASSPQGYEQFF 12 - - TRBJ2-1 TRBV18
TGTGCCAGCAGCGCCGACACAGATACGCAGTATTTT CASSADTDTQYF 12 - - TRBJ2-3 TRBV9
TGTGCCAGCAGCCCGGCGCGGGGCGGGGAGCTGTTTTTT CASSPARGGELFF 13 - - TRBJ2-2 TRBV7-2
TGTGCCAGCAGCGCCCGACAGGGTTCGAATTCACCCCTCCACTTT CASSARQGSNSPLHF 15 TRBD1 - TRBJ1-6 TRBV7-2
TGTGCCAGCAGCTTAGATGGCTACGAGCAGTACTTC CASSLDGYEQYF 12 - - TRBJ2-7 TRBV13
TGTGCCAGTAGTATCTCCAGGAACACTGAAGCTTTCTTT CASSISRNTEAFF 13 - - TRBJ1-1 TRBV19
TGCGCCAGCAATAAGTTGGGGGACACTGAAGCTTTCTTT CASNKLGDTEAFF 13 - - TRBJ1-1 TRBV5-1
TGCGCCACCTCGGGACAGGGTATGGCTGAGCAGTTCTTC CATSGQGMAEQFF 13 TRBD1 - TRBJ2-1 TRBV10-1
TGTGCCAGCAGGAAACAGGGGGCCACTGAAGCTTTCTTT CASRKQGATEAFF 13 TRBD1 large TRBJ1-1 TRBV6-5
TGCGGGGGTTTCACTGAAGCTTTCTTT CGGFTEAFF 9 - - TRBJ1-1 TRBV28
TGTGCCAGCAGCCGAGGGACTACAAGGACCTATGGCTACACCTTC CASSRGTTRTYGYTF 15 - - TRBJ1-2 TRBV6-5
TGTGCCAGCAGTGCTCAAGTAATAGGATTCTATGGCTACACCTTC CASSAQVIGFYGYTF 15 - - TRBJ1-2 TRBV5-5
TGTGCCAGCAGCGACCCGAGGGAGACGAACACTGAAGCTTTCTTT CASSDPRETNTEAFF 15 - - TRBJ1-1 TRBV9
TGTGCCTGGAGGAAGGGCAGCTTCAATTCACCCCTCCACTTT CAWRKGSFNSPLHF 14 - - TRBJ1-6 TRBV30
TGTGCCAGCAGCTCCACCCCCTCCTCCGGGCCCGAGCAGTACTTC CASSSTPSSGPEQYF 15 - - TRBJ2-7 TRBV7-2
TGTGCCAGCAGTTCCCCGACTTTAGAAGCTTTCTTT CASSSPTLEAFF 12 - - TRBJ1-1 TRBV27
TGTGCCAGCAGCTTAGCAGAGGGGGCCAGGAACACTGAAGCTTTCTTT CASSLAEGARNTEAFF 16 TRBD1 - TRBJ1-1 TRBV7-9
TGTGCCAGCAGCACAAGTCGCCAGGGGGCTCATGGCTACACCTTC CASSTSRQGAHGYTF 15 - - TRBJ1-2 TRBV21-1
TGTGCCAGCAGTGAACCGCCCGCCGCGGGAGGCTACACCTTC CASSEPPAAGGYTF 14 - - TRBJ1-2 TRBV6-1
TGTGCCAGCAGTGAAGTCAGTACCACTGAAGCTTTCTTT CASSEVSTTEAFF 13 - - TRBJ1-1 TRBV6-1
TGCGCCAGCAGACAGAGACAGGGAATGAACACTGAAGCTTTCTTT CASRQRQGMNTEAFF 15 TRBD1 - TRBJ1-1 TRBV5-1
TGTGCCAGCAGCCCCCGTATGTCGTTCGGGAACACTGAAGCTTTCTTT CASSPRMSFGNTEAFF 16 - - TRBJ1-1 TRBV7-2
TGTGCCACCGCGACAGGGGATAGCAATCAGCCCCAGCATTTT CATATGDSNQPQHF 14 TRBD1 many TRBJ1-5 TRBV19
TGTGCCAGCAGTTACCGAGGGGCTACAGATACGCAGTATTTT CASSYRGATDTQYF 14 - - TRBJ2-3 TRBV6-5
TGTGCCAGCAGCCCACGAAGAACTAGCGGTACTAATGAGCAGTTCTTC CASSPRRTSGTNEQFF 16 TRBD2 once TRBJ2-1 TRBV28
TGTGCCAGCAGCCAAGTCGGAGATGAGCAGTTCTTC CASSQVGDEQFF 12 - - TRBJ2-1 TRBV3-1/TRBV3-2
TGTGCCAGCAGTTCGGGGGGGGAAGAGACCCAGTACTTC CASSSGGEETQYF 13 TRBD2 - TRBJ2-5 TRBV28
TGTGCCAGCAGCCTGGCAGGCCGGACTGAAGCTTTCTTT CASSLAGRTEAFF 13 - - TRBJ1-1 TRBV7-9
TGTGCCAGCTCACCATTGCAGAGCACAGATACGCAGTATTTT CASSPLQSTDTQYF 14 - - TRBJ2-3 TRBV18
TGTGCCAGCAAGGGAGGGGGCAATCAGCCCCAGCATTTT CASKGGGNQPQHF 13 - once TRBJ1-5 TRBV2
TGTGCCAGCGGCCGACAGGGAGGTGTCTATGGCTACACCTTC CASGRQGGVYGYTF 14 TRBD1 - TRBJ1-2 TRBV2
TGTGCCAGCAGCTCGATTACAGGCCCGGGCGGCTATGGCTACACCTTC CASSSITGPGGYGYTF 16 - - TRBJ1-2 TRBV11-2